The present T cell receptor beta chain was sequenced within a study of blood T cells in healthy people across ages. A second PCR of roughly 7 to 11 cycles used a sample-barcoded 5' primer and a J-beta primer mix. TCRdb used MiXCR to reprocess the 5' RACE reads, holding one entry per CDR3 protein. The top ten hold roughly 3.4% of the sample, which has 600,000 to 800,000 distinct CDR3 sequences, approximately 21% seen once. Looked up from germline, CDR1 is LNHDA and CDR2 is SQIVND (reference sequence). The CDR3 sequence is 15 residues long. The germline V and J ends were trimmed by 6 bases and 1 base, with 14 bases remaining between them. Extraction of total RNA produced a minimum of 5 micrograms from each sample. The table lists this clonotype with a few counts.

Sample: blood. The clonotype comes from a man aged 65-85 years in good health. This chain connects TRBV19 to TRBJ2-3, with D tentatively TRBD1 or TRBD2 (5 bases each). The CDR3 region is CASSTGAPGTDTQYF. The CDR3 coding sequence is TGTGCCAGTAGCACCGGGGCCCCTGGCACAGATACGCAGTATTTT.